The rows below give T cell receptor beta chains drawn from one sample of a study of regulatory T cells in long-lasting Graves disease. TCRdb used MiXCR to reprocess the multiplex PCR reads, holding one entry per CDR3 protein. This table has about 320,000 distinct CDR3 sequences, 15% to 20% appearing once. Sequencing used peripheral blood mononuclear cells (PBMCs), obtained at new diagnosis, from a patient treated with antithyroid drugs. These receptor sequences come from a female donor with Graves disease. CDR3s include the opening cysteine and the closing phenylalanine or tryptophan. Each record gives: V gene, CDR3 length, J gene, clone size, D gene, CDR3 DNA, CDR3 protein. D genes are given only for firm matches. Clone sizes are given selectively: once, few, many, or a class where the clone is expanded.

TRBV2	16	TRBJ2-3	.	.	TGTGCCAGCAGATACGACAGGGCAAGCGGGGCAGATACGCAGTATTTT	CASRYDRASGADTQYF
TRBV18	15	TRBJ2-5	.	.	TGTGCCAGCTCACCACCGTCCACGGCACAAGAGACCCAGTACTTC	CASSPPSTAQETQYF
TRBV4-2	14	TRBJ1-1	many	.	TGTGCCAGCAGCCGAGCTGGGGGCGTCATTGAAGCTTTCTTT	CASSRAGGVIEAFF
TRBV24-1	19	TRBJ2-1	.	TRBD2	TGTGCCACCAGTGACGCAAGGGTCACGTCTAGCGGCTCCTACAATGAGCAGTTCTTC	CATSDARVTSSGSYNEQFF
TRBV6-5	16	TRBJ2-3	.	TRBD2	TGTGCCAGCAGTTACGGCGGGGCGGGAGGAGGCGATACGCAGTATTTT	CASSYGGAGGGDTQYF
TRBV20-1	14	TRBJ2-7	.	TRBD1	TGCAGTGCTAGGTCCCCAGGGGGATCGGGTGAGCAGTACTTC	CSARSPGGSGEQYF
TRBV5-1	13	TRBJ2-3	once	.	TGCGCCAGCAGCCCAGACTACACAGATACGCAGTATTTT	CASSPDYTDTQYF
TRBV6-2/TRBV6-3	15	TRBJ2-5	.	TRBD2	TGTGCCAGCAGCGGGGGGGCTAGGTACCAAGAGACCCAGTACTTC	CASSGGARYQETQYF
TRBV12-3/TRBV12-4	15	TRBJ1-1	many	.	TGTGCCAGCACTCTCGACGCGTCCCGGAACACTGAAGCTTTCTTT	CASTLDASRNTEAFF
TRBV11-2	15	TRBJ2-1	.	TRBD1	TGTGCCAGCAGCTTAGAATGGACAGGGAGTATTGAGCAGTTCTTC	CASSLEWTGSIEQFF
TRBV30	13	TRBJ2-7	many	.	TGTGCCTGGAGTTCTGGGTTAGGCTACGAGCAGTACTTC	CAWSSGLGYEQYF
TRBV2	15	TRBJ2-3	.	TRBD2	TGTGCCAGCAGGGAGCGGGGGCCTCGTGGAGATACGCAGTATTTT	CASRERGPRGDTQYF
TRBV18	15	TRBJ1-6	.	.	TGTGCCAGCTCACCTCTGAAGTCCTATAATTCACCCCTCCACTTT	CASSPLKSYNSPLHF
TRBV15	15	TRBJ1-5	.	.	TGTGCCACCAGCAGAGATGGTTCGGTCAATCAGCCCCAGCATTTT	CATSRDGSVNQPQHF
TRBV5-1	15	TRBJ2-1	many	TRBD1	TGCGCCAGCAGCTTGCTCGGCAGGGGGCGGGATGAGCAGTTCTTC	CASSLLGRGRDEQFF
TRBV5-4	15	TRBJ1-2	.	TRBD1	TGTGCCAGCAGGTCTCGACAGGGCCTGAACTATGGCTACACCTTC	CASRSRQGLNYGYTF
TRBV11-3	13	TRBJ1-4	.	.	TGTGCCAGCAGTTTGGTTGCAAATGGAAAACTGTTTTTT	CASSLVANGKLFF
TRBV5-1	17	TRBJ2-7	.	TRBD2	TGCGCCAGCAGCTCCGGGGTTAGCGGGATCACAAGCTACGAGCAGTACTTC	CASSSGVSGITSYEQYF
TRBV7-2	16	TRBJ2-5	many	TRBD2	TGTGCCAGCAGCTGGTCACTAGCGGGAGTAGGAGAGACCCAGTACTTC	CASSWSLAGVGETQYF
TRBV24-1	17	TRBJ2-1	.	TRBD2	TGTGCCACCAGTGCCCTGGGTGCGGGAGTGACCTACAATGAGCAGTTCTTC	CATSALGAGVTYNEQFF
TRBV9	16	TRBJ2-2	.	.	TGTGCCAGCAGCGTTAGGGGGGGCTTGAACACCGGGGAGCTGTTTTTT	CASSVRGGLNTGELFF
TRBV2	15	TRBJ1-1	once	.	TGTGCCAGCGGCCTCACGGAGGGGTATGGCACTGAAGCTTTCTTT	CASGLTEGYGTEAFF
TRBV27	15	TRBJ2-3	many	.	TGTGCCAGCAGTTTATTAGTGGGAGCTTCAGATACGCAGTATTTT	CASSLLVGASDTQYF